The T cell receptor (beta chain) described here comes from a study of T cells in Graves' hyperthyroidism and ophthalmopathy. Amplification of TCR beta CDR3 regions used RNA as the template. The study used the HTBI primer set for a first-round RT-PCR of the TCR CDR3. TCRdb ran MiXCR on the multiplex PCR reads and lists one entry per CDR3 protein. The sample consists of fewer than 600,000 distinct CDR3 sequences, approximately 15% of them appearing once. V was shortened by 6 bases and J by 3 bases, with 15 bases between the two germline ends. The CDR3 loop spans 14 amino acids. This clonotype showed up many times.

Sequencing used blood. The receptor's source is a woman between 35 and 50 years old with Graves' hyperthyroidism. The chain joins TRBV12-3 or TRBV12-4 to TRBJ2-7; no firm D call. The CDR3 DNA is TGTGCCAGCAGAAGAACAGAGAGCAACTACGAGCAGTACTTC. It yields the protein CASRRTESNYEQYF.